Below, one T cell receptor beta chain is given with its context. Germline V CDR1 and CDR2: LNHDA, SQIVND (reference sequence). The V and J ends lost 5 bases and 0 bases, in that order; junction bases with no gene match: 4. The CDR3 covers 15 residues. This sample was included in a study of T cell changes during pregnancy in multiple sclerosis. Generated by immunoSEQ multiplex PCR, the TCRdb table keeps only in-frame clones and is missing some. The sample lists tens of thousands of clones; approximately 92% were seen once. The source was peripheral blood, collected in the third trimester of pregnancy. The chain couples TRBV19 to TRBJ1-3; 7 bases fit TRBD1. The source is a female donor in good health, enrolled as a control in a pregnancy study. The CDR3 sequence is CASSVGGTSGNTIYF. As DNA, the CDR3 is TGTGCCAGTAGTGTAGGGGGCACCTCTGGAAACACCATATATTTT.